The 6 T cell receptor beta chains reported below all come from one sample, sequenced in a study of blood T cell repertoires in COVID-19. Sequencing was performed with immunoSEQ multiplex PCR; in TCRdb, only in-frame clones are kept and a portion is missing. Of hundreds of thousands of clones in the sample, around nine tenths were seen once. The sequenced material came from peripheral blood. Receptors originate from a man aged 35 to 55 with acute or convalescent COVID-19.

V is TRBV6-5 and J is TRBJ1-1; TRBD1 aligns across 7 bases. CDR1 and CDR2 from the germline V gene are MNHEY and SVGAGI. The V segment lost 5 bases and the J segment 4 bases; nucleotides outside the gene matches: 7. The CDR3 spans 14 residues. The CDR3 DNA sequence: TGTGCCAGCAGTAAGGGGGCAGGGACCACTGAAGCTTTCTTT. It encodes CASSKGAGTTEAFF.

The rearrangement links TRBV19 to TRBJ1-2; a possible D gene is TRBD1 (5 bases). The CDR3 is 13 amino acids. V lost 3 bases and J lost 7, with 12 bases in between. CDR1 and CDR2 (germline): LNHDA, SQIVND (reference sequence). In DNA, the CDR3 is TGTGCCAGTAGTATTTTGGGGCCCAGTGGCTACACCTTC. As protein: CASSILGPSGYTF.

CDR3 DNA sequence: TGTGCCAGCAGCTTGGATCGGGGTGATTACAATGAGCAGTTCTTC. It codes for CASSLDRGDYNEQFF. The rearrangement links TRBV7-2 to TRBJ2-1; D may be TRBD2 (5 bases). Germline V gives CDR1 SGHTA, CDR2 FQGNSA. Trimming left V 3 bases short and J 4 bases short, with 13 bases between. The CDR3 covers 15 residues.

This clone has only one observation. This chain joins TRBV7-2 and TRBJ2-2; 8 bases match TRBD2. The CDR3 runs 15 residues. V was pared by 5 bases and J by 4 bases, with 6 bases of the junction left unmatched. Germline assignment: CDR1 SGHTA and CDR2 FQGNSA. In nucleotides, the CDR3 is TGTGCCAGCAGCGGGCTCAGCGGGGGCACCGGGGAGCTGTTTTTT. Translation gives CASSGLSGGTGELFF.

The V and J genes are TRBV3-1 (or the pseudogene TRBV3-2) and TRBJ2-2, with TRBD1 matching over 8 bases. With V trimmed by 2 bases and J by 6 bases, 8 bases remained unmatched. The CDR3 is 16 residues long. Germline values: CDR1 LGHDT, CDR2 YNNKEL (reference sequence). The CDR3 sequence: CASSQSDRVSSGELFF. CDR3 DNA: TGTGCCAGCAGCCAATCGGACAGGGTGAGCTCCGGGGAGCTGTTTTTT.

This clone was observed a handful of times. This chain joins TRBV5-6 and TRBJ1-3, with D maybe TRBD1 (5 bases). The CDR3 sequence is 16 residues long. From germline, CDR1 is SGHDT and CDR2 YYEEEE. Trimming stripped 4 bases from V and 0 bases from J, with 14 bases between. CDR3: CASSTYRMDSGNTIYF. The CDR3, as DNA: TGTGCCAGCAGCACCTACAGGATGGACTCTGGAAACACCATATATTTT.